What follows are 11 T cell receptor beta chains derived from one specimen sequenced in a study of monozygotic twins with inflammatory bowel disease (dated by TCRdb to the late 2010s). Libraries were prepared through 5' RACE. Sequenced on an Illumina HiSeq 2500. Reads reprocessed by TCRdb are summarized as one entry per CDR3 protein sequence, and DNA is absent. This specimen's table enumerates 300,000 to 350,000 distinct CDR3 sequences. The ten largest clones represent approximately 2% of the sample. Sequencing used blood. These receptors were obtained from a human donor with ulcerative colitis or Crohn's disease, or a healthy co-twin of an affected twin (not recorded which).

The V and J genes are TRBV20-1 and TRBJ2-1. This CDR3 contains 13 residues. CDR1 is DFQATT and CDR2 is SNEGSKA in the germline V gene (reference sequence). The CDR3 region is CSARMSSDIGQFF.

The CDR3 is CASSSQAGGPGNEQFF. The genes are TRBV28 and TRBJ2-1; TCRdb names TRBD2, which stays unverified in the absence of DNA. This CDR3 region has 16 residues. The germline V gene has CDR1 MDHEN and CDR2 SYDVKM.

This rearrangement joins TRBV7-2 to TRBJ1-6. CDR1 and CDR2 (germline): SGHTA, FQGNSA. CDR3 length equals 14 residues. This CDR3 reads CASERGSYNSPLHF.

The chain uses TRBV5-1 and TRBJ2-2; lacking DNA, the TRBD1 call made by TCRdb goes unchecked. Germline loops: CDR1 SGHRS, CDR2 YFSETQ. The CDR3 contains 14 residues. This chain's CDR3 is CASSLDRGPGELFF.

The rearrangement uses TRBV4-2 and TRBJ2-7; TCRdb designates TRBD2, a call that cannot be tested without DNA. There are 15 residues in the CDR3. The germline gives CDR1 LGHNA, CDR2 YNFKEQ. This CDR3 is CASSQSSGSVYEQYF.

The chain uses TRBV18 and TRBJ2-5. CDR1 and CDR2 (germline): KGHSH, LQKENI. The CDR3 runs to 14 residues. CDR3 amino acids: CASSPRIQQETQYF.

The chain recombines TRBV5-4 with TRBJ2-7; TCRdb reports TRBD2, a call that lacks DNA to check it against. This CDR3 is built from 17 residues. The germline gives CDR1 SGHNT, CDR2 YYREEE (reference sequence). The CDR3 region is CASSSGLAGKSSYEQYF.

The gene calls are TRBV6-2 or TRBV6-3 and TRBJ1-1; the TCRdb call, TRBD1, lacks DNA for checking. CDR3 size: 14 residues. Germline V gives CDR1 MNHEY, CDR2 SVGEGT. CDR3 residues: CASRSWGRVTEAFF.

The chain employs TRBV9 and TRBJ1-2; the D call of TRBD1 rests on TCRdb alone, since no DNA is present to check it. Germline loops: CDR1 SGDLS, CDR2 YYNGEE. CDR3 length: 15 residues. CDR3 protein: CASGKTVQPTYGYTF.

The chain carries TRBV19 and TRBJ1-5; lacking DNA, the TRBD1 call made by TCRdb goes unchecked. This CDR3 has 14 residues. Germline values: CDR1 LNHDA, CDR2 SQIVND (reference sequence). The CDR3 is CASRTDSLNQPQHF.

The chain combines TRBV5-1 with TRBJ2-2. Germline V CDR1 and CDR2: SGHRS, YFSETQ. The CDR3 extends over 14 amino acids. The CDR3 loop is CASSLAGYTGELFF.